This T cell receptor (beta chain) came from a study of PD-L1 blockade in urothelial cancer (dated by TCRdb to between 2016 and 2019). Turning to the overall study: All patients started therapy in about 2014 and received atezolizumab 1,200 mg intravenously every 3 weeks. About 90% of the roughly 29 patients were males with bladder-origin urothelial cancer, and about 65% of the roughly 30 reported a prior smoking history. Patients had an ECOG performance status of 0 or 1 and had received between 0 and 3 prior chemotherapy regimens. Blood samples were analyzed at 3 weeks after treatment start (second dose) and at 6 weeks after treatment start. Blood samples yielded a median of about 150,000 T cells and 65,000 to 95,000 unique TCRs, with median clonality 0.080. Somatic, immune and clinical correlates of response to PD-L1 blockade with atezolizumab in urothelial cancer were the focus of an exploratory multi-omic analysis. Pretreatment tumor samples and matched peripheral blood, collected serially before and after atezolizumab treatment, underwent TCR sequencing. Durable clinical benefit was defined as progression-free survival longer than 6 months, and TCR features were also tested against progression-free and overall survival. In the same patients, pretreatment tumors underwent whole exome sequencing and RNA sequencing in addition to TCR sequencing. Durable clinical benefit was achieved by nine patients but not by the remaining 20. Around 29 patients had pretreatment blood TCR-seq, around 25 had at least one posttreatment blood collection, and around 25 had tumor TCR-seq.

The time point label, read with the paper, signifies: pretreatment peripheral blood. A total of some 30 patients with locally advanced or metastatic urothelial carcinoma, treated at Memorial Sloan Kettering on a trial protocol, made up the cohort. Peripheral blood mononuclear cells were collected pretreatment and during treatment, with between 1 and 8 total time points obtained per patient. The Qiagen DNeasy Blood extraction kit was used to purify genomic DNA from total PBMCs and from tumor samples. PBMCs were collected pretreatment and during treatment and were isolated and stored as previously described. Each PCR received spiked-in synthetic TCR analog templates so that absolute template abundance could be estimated from read counts. TCRbeta CDR3 regions were amplified from genomic DNA with bias-controlled V and J gene primers using the immunoSEQ assay. Rearranged TCRbeta segments were sequenced at approximately 20X coverage. Turning to the authors' computational methods: Clustering was used to correct sequencing errors, and CDR3s were annotated against IMGT to assign V, D and J genes. Downstream analyses used only productive TCRbeta rearrangements and left out out-of-frame or stop-codon sequences. To compute clonality, Shannon entropy was normalized by the log of the number of unique productive sequences and then subtracted from one. Clones differing between time points or between blood and tumor were identified by Fisher's exact test with Benjamini-Hochberg correction at adjusted p below 0.01. TCRdb took this table from immuneACCESS and kept in-frame rearrangements with V and J called. Such tables lack part of the clones; where checked against another copy, unresolved V genes explain under half of the gap, and the rest is unexplained. Clone size and the V and J calls come from that table; the DNA yielded D and trimming. The sample table holds about 43,000 clones, of which around 82% were seen once. The leading ten clones occupy 15% to 20% of the sample.

The paper as a whole reports these results and caveats: Improved progression-free and overall survival was found to be associated with pretreatment peripheral blood TCR clonality below the median. Greater expansion of tumor-associated TCR clones in peripheral blood 3 weeks after the start of treatment was observed in patients with durable benefit (n ≈ 24, p = 0.022). Because of the small sample size (n ≈ 27) and the many exploratory analyses performed, the results are intended to be regarded as hypothesis-generating.

Trimming takes 5 bases from V and 7 bases from J, and the germline ends sit 18 bases apart. The CDR3 holds 14 amino acids from the cysteine to the phenylalanine. Of all the DNA, just the CDR3 is kept, 42 bases in frame from base 1. CDR1 is given as LNHDA and CDR2 as SQIVND, both from the germline V gene (reference sequence). With regard to this clone: There is no known antigen for this receptor. No base qualities exist here, and no much larger clone lies one base off it.

This receptor was taken from a man in his fifties or sixties with urothelial cancer. The sequenced sample was PBMCs, obtained around atezolizumab (anti-PD-L1) treatment. The V and J genes are TRBV19 and TRBJ2-7; a tentative D call is TRBD2 (6 bases match). CDR3 region: CASSPGTRTGEQYF. Read as DNA, the sequence is TGTGCCAGTAGTCCCGGGACTCGGACGGGGGAGCAGTACTTC.